The present T cell receptor beta chain was sequenced within a study of T cell changes during pregnancy in multiple sclerosis. Only in-frame clones appear in the TCRdb table, and some are missing; sequencing was by immunoSEQ multiplex PCR. The sample records approximately 49,000 clones, around 93% being singletons. The V gene lost 7 bases and the J gene lost 4 bases, with 17 bases spanning the gap. This CDR3 comprises 16 residues. Per the germline V gene, CDR1 is ENHRY and CDR2 is SYGVKD. The sample holds one count of this clone. The receptor's source is a female donor with multiple sclerosis, enrolled in a pregnancy study. The chain carries TRBV10-3 and TRBJ2-6; maybe TRBD1 (7 bases). The material was peripheral blood, obtained after pregnancy. CDR3 DNA: TGTGCCATCAACCCTGACAGGGCGGGAGGGGCCAACGTCCTGACTTTC. Translating it yields CAINPDRAGGANVLTF.